Below, one T cell receptor beta chain is given with its context. As yet, its antigen is unknown. The germline gives CDR1 MGHRA, CDR2 YSYEKL. This CDR3 comprises 19 residues. Deletions cut 0 bases from V and 0 bases from J, with 15 bases between. The sample belongs to a study of blood T cells in healthy people across ages. Study results and limitations: One million T cells yielded diversity estimates that were considered underestimates.

The authors ran a second PCR of about 7 to 12 cycles using a sample-barcoded 5' primer and a J-beta primer mix. Each TCR beta cDNA got a 12-nucleotide random molecular identifier. TCRdb passed the 5' RACE reads through MiXCR, listing each CDR3 protein once. The table records around 800,000 distinct CDR3 sequences, roughly 25% of them present only once. This same sample was also taken into another study, of T cells of mothers and their children.

The receptor was derived from a boy between 10 and 17 years old in good health. The sequenced material came from blood. The J gene is TRBJ1-6, the V gene TRBV4-1; D is perhaps TRBD1 (6 bases). DNA of the CDR3: TGCGCCAGCAGCCAAGATCTTAGGGACACGAGCTCCTATAATTCACCCCTCCACTTT. Translation: CASSQDLRDTSSYNSPLHF.